The TCR beta chain under discussion was sequenced for a study of cytomegalovirus exposure and HLA in healthy donors (dated by TCRdb to the late 2010s). Describing the broader study: An earlier analysis of several hundred of the donors reported 276 Gb of sequence data and 95 million to 140 million unique TCR beta sequences obtained from about 179 million T cells. An early release that covered roughly 600 HLA-typed donors contained about 300 gigabases of sequencing data and roughly 84 million unique TCR sequences. Of the roughly 400 genotyped donors, roughly 76% were placed in the genetic ancestry cluster associated with self-reported Caucasian donors. The aim of the study was to test whether cataloging public T cell receptors could identify signatures of past pathogen exposure. The study profiled the T cell repertoires of some 610 subjects by immunosequencing and related them to cytomegalovirus serostatus. Along with the roughly 700-subject first cohort, a separate validation cohort of over a hundred different subjects was used. High-throughput TCR immunosequencing, statistical association of individual TCRs with disease status, and machine learning were combined to predict cytomegalovirus infection status. A later analysis re-analyzed previously published TCR beta repertoires from about 600 donors and added high-resolution HLA genotyping to study TCR occurrence patterns. The later analysis used no new phenotypic data to find candidate immune exposures, relying instead on TCR beta sequences and their occurrence across donors. An earlier analysis of fewer than 750 of the donors used high-throughput TCR beta sequencing to judge whether each TCR beta V gene segment behaved as functional or pseudogenic. Alongside the repertoire data, information on donor age, sex, ethnicity and CMV serostatus was compiled. In a later genetic analysis, genome-wide SNP genotypes for about 55% of the roughly 700 donors were used, and that subset was treated as a discovery cohort. Every repertoire in the discovery cohort had been generated on one and the same sequencing platform. HLA typing included class I and class II loci at four-digit resolution. The number of typed donors differed by locus: about 629-630 for A, B, C, DRB1 and DQB1; 500 to 550 for DQA1; fewer than 610 for DPA1; and roughly 490 for DPB1. Five DR-DQ haplotypes were handled as single units for association and clustering because linkage in the cohort was strong. Among over 350 genotyped donors of the cohort, an average of about 240,000 unique TCR beta nucleotide sequences were sequenced per donor, 15% to 20% of them non-productive. Broad study findings and their caveats: Because HLA typing was missing for some donors at each locus, association tests included only the typed subset. An earlier analysis of around 500 of the donors showed that most TCR beta V segments appeared in productive rearrangements either about 87% or about 30% of the time, which broadly matched IMGT annotations. A later analysis associated about 18,000 TCR beta sequences with specific HLA alleles at a false discovery rate of 0.05. According to a later analysis, most CMV-associated TCR beta chains appeared to be HLA-restricted, and the HLA associations seemed to be driven largely by CMV exposure. In this cohort, only TCR beta chains were sequenced, and detectable features were limited by the absence of alpha or paired-chain data. When HLA alleles, especially DR and DQ, strongly co-occurred, TCR associations were difficult to assign to individual alleles. Cytomegalovirus status was reported to be diagnosed by the classifier with high specificity and sensitivity in both the original and validation cohorts. Several of the top co-occurrence clusters appeared to be linked to parvovirus B19, influenza, CMV and Epstein-Barr virus, according to a later analysis. The 87-base-pair reads could not distinguish some IMGT-functional V segments, including TRBV6-2 and TRBV6-3, so those segments were excluded. Because counts were too low, roughly 16 rarely observed V segments, including chromosome 9 orphons, were excluded from the earlier analysis of a few hundred of the donors. Most TCR sequences were observed very rarely across donors, whereas some public TCRs were present in many individuals. In a later analysis, the rate of TCR association differed among HLA loci, with DRB1 alleles having the most associated TCRs and HLA-C alleles having the fewest. Immune exposure information for the cohort was limited to CMV serostatus. In the study, 164 TCR beta chains were listed as associated with cytomegalovirus. Three of the identified cytomegalovirus-associated TCR beta chains were confirmed in vitro to be specific for cytomegalovirus antigens. A later analysis found that HLA-associated TCR beta chains were more clonally expanded and had lower generation probabilities than equally common non-associated chains. The presence/absence analyses assumed that sequencing depth was roughly uniform across donors, and that assumption may not be true. Correlated functional status among segregating V segments might be attributable to linkage disequilibrium, but an unknown experimental factor could not be ruled out. According to a later genetic analysis, donors in an Asian-associated ancestry cluster had fewer N-insertions in productive TCRs than the roughly 700-donor mean. An association between a missense DCLRE1C variant and V-gene and J-gene trimming of TCR beta chains was found in a later genetic analysis and replicated in an independent cohort. The sequencing pipeline was judged likely to have produced a cluster of highly shared sequence variants as a technical artifact. A further reported finding was that TCR beta sequences accurately predicted the HLA-A and HLA-B alleles for most subjects in the first cohort. The authors suggested that the approach could potentially be extended to other disease states and immunological phenotypes.

A word on this clone: It has no known antigen specificity. It has no much larger one-base neighbor in the sample; base qualities were not kept.

The cohort consisted of 600 to 700 healthy bone marrow donors. At the time of sampling, all cohort members were nominally healthy, though unrecorded immune exposures were likely present. The donor was CMV seronegative and was included in the group of hundreds of seronegative cohort members. Every donor gave a peripheral blood sample, and the peripheral blood mononuclear cells from that sample were used for TCR beta sequencing. Genomic DNA extraction from the blood cell samples was performed with the Qiagen DNeasy Blood Extraction Kit. Counted from cysteine to phenylalanine, this CDR3 has 14 amino acids. Only CDR3 DNA is held: 42 bases, read in frame from base 1. Sequences MNHNY (CDR1) and SVGAGI (CDR2) are obtained from the germline V gene (reference sequence). A distance of 10 bases separates the germline ends of V and J, which lose 4 bases and 3 bases respectively. Libraries came from the immunoSEQ multiplex PCR assay. The multiplex PCR relied on a mix of 60 forward primers for TCR Vbeta segments and 13 reverse primers for TCR Jbeta segments. The CDR3 region of rearranged TCR beta genes was amplified from genomic DNA by a multiplex PCR assay. The Illumina HiSeq System was used to sequence the amplified TCR beta libraries as 87-base-pair reads. In the authors' own workflow: Across the 670 or so repertoires, a later analysis counted around 80 million unique TCR beta chains, about 10 million of which were shared by at least two donors. Raw reads were error-corrected and collapsed into unique sequences by a nearest-neighbor algorithm in which closely related sequences were merged to remove PCR and sequencing errors. CDR3 sequences were aligned to IMGT reference sequences to assign V, D and J gene segments. Each retained sequence needed at least a six-nucleotide match to both a V gene segment and a J gene segment. A rearrangement counted as productive if the CDR3 had no stop codons and remained in frame with V and J, and every other rearrangement counted as non-productive. CDR3 was defined according to IMGT convention as the region running from the second conserved V-encoded cysteine to the conserved J-encoded phenylalanine. In an earlier analysis of roughly 610 of the donors, sequences lacking an unambiguous match to a single V gene segment were excluded. In an earlier analysis of around 600 of the donors, V segments were called functional above 56.7% productive rearrangements and were called segregating when the between-donor standard deviation exceeded 5%. A statistical classification framework was built for diagnosing cytomegalovirus status from the catalog of TCR beta chain sequences. V and J gene assignment, in a later analysis, came from comparing TCR nucleotide sequences with IMGT/GENE-DB human TR gene sequences. Using the TCRdist pipeline, a later analysis assigned CDR3 sequences along with most-parsimonious VDJ recombination scenarios. A later analysis defined each TCR beta chain by its CDR3 amino acid sequence plus V-gene family, and excluded reads lacking a unique V-gene family. In a later analysis, several hundred highly shared, low-generation-probability nucleotide sequences were removed to address suspected cross-contamination and a sequencing artifact. For each public chain, a later analysis derived a clonal expansion index from normalized ranks of inferred template counts within each repertoire. A later analysis computed generation probabilities with a VDJ recombination model fitted to out-of-frame rearrangements, and checked the results against IGoR. In a later analysis, hypergeometric tests were used to score TCR-TCR, TCR-HLA and TCR-CMV co-occurrence, with a repertoire-size bias correction applied to TCR pairs. In a later analysis, false discovery rates were estimated by permuting HLA or CMV assignments 20 times. In a later analysis, co-occurring TCRs were grouped with DBSCAN, and TCRdist sequence similarity was added when clustering was performed within HLA-allele-positive subsets. Repertoires with fewer than 30,000 or more than 120,000 public chains were left out of co-occurrence clustering, as were a few repertoires with anomalous nucleotide sharing. TCRdb limited this immuneACCESS table to in-frame rearrangements with V and J called. A share of clones is missing; checked studies link under half to unresolved V genes, and the rest is unexplained. For V, J and clone size, that table is used; D and trimming come from the DNA. The sample records about 160,000 clones, 70% to 80% of which are singletons. Of the sample, around 1.3% is held by the ten largest clones.

The sequence links TRBV6-6 to TRBJ2-1; too little of a D gene remains to name it. The receptor's source is a woman between 45 and 65 years old in good health and CMV-seronegative. Material for sequencing was PBMCs. The CDR3 reads as follows: CASSWLPGYNEQFF. The sequenced DNA is TGTGCCAGCAGTTGGCTCCCAGGCTACAATGAGCAGTTCTTC.